These 2 T cell receptor beta chains came from one sample sequenced in a study of beta chain features in type 1 diabetes. Since all of the isolated RNA was reverse transcribed, expressed TCRB transcripts were what got sequenced. Here immunoSEQ multiplex PCR was the method, and the copy in TCRdb shows in-frame clones only, minus some. Among approximately 250,000 clones listed, about 23% were seen once. Whole-study findings and limits: Among all four CD4+ subsets, Type 1 diabetes patients had TCRB CDR3s that were moderately but significantly shorter.

Their antigens remain unidentified. The specimen sequenced was naive CD4+ T cells from blood. The source is a woman aged 25 to 39 with type 1 diabetes.

This rearrangement joins TRBV21-1 to TRBJ1-5; the tabulated D call, TRBD1, remains unverified against the DNA. TRBV21-1 is deemed a pseudogene. The CDR3 runs 14 residues. The CDR3 loop reads CAVPRQGLGQPQHF. The CDR3, as DNA: TGTGCCGTACCAAGACAGGGTCTTGGTCAGCCCCAGCATTTT.

The V gene is TRBV28, the J gene TRBJ2-7; TRBD2 matches at 14 bases. Looked up from germline, CDR1 is MDHEN and CDR2 is SYDVKM. This CDR3 region has 15 residues. Trimming cost V 3 bases and J 5 bases; bases outside gene matches: 3. CDR3 sequence (DNA): TGTGCCAGCAGTTTGACGGGACTAGCGGGAGACGAGCAGTACTTC. Protein: CASSLTGLAGDEQYF.